Listed here are 8 T cell receptor beta chains from one sample, sequenced in a study of neurological immune-mediated disorders. MiXCR, run by TCRdb on the 5' RACE reads, gives a single entry per CDR3 protein. The sample lists about 88,000 distinct CDR3 sequences, 3% to 4.5% occurring once. The specimen was PBMCs. These receptor sequences come from a woman in her late teens or twenties with multiple sclerosis.

This clonotype was seen more than once but under ten times. This could be a read error, since a much larger clone is one nucleotide away. V is TRBV10-2 and J is TRBJ2-2; D uncertain. This CDR3 has 12 amino acids. The germline V gene encodes CDR1 WSHSY and CDR2 SAAADI. The CDR3 loop reads CDSSESGRELFF. DNA of the CDR3: TGCGACAGCAGTGAGTCAGGCAGGGAGCTGTTTTTT.

This clonotype was counted at least ten times. This chain connects TRBV20-1 to TRBJ2-3, with 9 bases that match TRBD2. Per germline, CDR1 DFQATT and CDR2 SNEGSKA (reference sequence). V was clipped by 6 bases and J by 2 bases; unmatched bases: 6. There are 14 residues in the CDR3. The CDR3, as DNA: TGCAGTGCCCCGACTAGCGGAACCACAGATACGCAGTATTTT. It yields the protein CSAPTSGTTDTQYF.

The table lists this clonotype with many counts. This chain links TRBV27 with TRBJ2-2, with 8 bases fitting TRBD2. The V gene end was trimmed by 3 bases and the J gene end by 6 bases; junction bases not matched to a gene: 6. The CDR3 runs 15 residues. CDR1 and CDR2 from the germline V gene are MNHEY and SMNVEV (reference sequence). The CDR3 DNA is TGTGCCAGCAGTTTTAGCGGGGCCCGGTCCGGGGAGCTGTTTTTT. Translation gives CASSFSGARSGELFF.

This clonotype was counted ten times or more. The V and J genes are TRBV20-1 and TRBJ2-3, with 8 nucleotides matching TRBD1. Germline lookup yields CDR1 DFQATT and CDR2 SNEGSKA (reference sequence). The V and J ends lost 2 bases and 10 bases, in that order; junction bases with no gene match: 11. CDR3 length equals 14 residues. CDR3 sequence (DNA): TGCAGTGCTAGACCCCGGACAGGGTTGGTTGCGCAGTATTTT. It is translated as CSARPRTGLVAQYF.

The chain recombines TRBV7-2 with TRBJ1-3; unclear D gene. V lost 1 base, J lost 12 bases, and 22 bases lay in between. The CDR3 runs to 16 residues. The germline V gene has CDR1 SGHTA and CDR2 FQGNSA. CDR3 loop: CASSLVSGDSGKNIYF. The CDR3 DNA reads TGTGCCAGCAGCTTAGTGAGCGGAGACTCTGGAAAAAACATATATTTT.

This clonotype was seen repeatedly, ten times or more. The chain combines TRBV6-5 with TRBJ1-5, with TRBD1 as a possible D gene (6 bases). V gave up 4 bases and J gave up 10 bases, with 17 bases separating them. Germline V gene lookup returns CDR1 MNHEY and CDR2 SVGAGI. This CDR3 contains 14 residues. CDR3: CASSFKHRVDPQHF. In DNA, the CDR3 is TGTGCCAGCAGTTTCAAGCACAGGGTCGATCCCCAGCATTTT.

The table lists this clonotype with many counts. J is TRBJ1-5 and V is TRBV7-9; D ambiguous. The length of the CDR3 is 15 residues. In germline, CDR1 is SEHNR, CDR2 FQNEAQ (reference sequence). V lost 2 bases to trimming and J lost 6 bases, with 14 bases between them. For the CDR3, the DNA is TGTGCCAGCAGCTTAATGTGGTGGGTGGTTCAGCCCCAGCATTTT. Protein product: CASSLMWWVVQPQHF.

The sample holds many counts of this clonotype. The chain combines TRBV12-3 or TRBV12-4 with TRBJ2-6, with 8 positions matching TRBD1. This CDR3 comprises 15 residues. The trim removed 6 bases at V and 1 base at J, leaving 2 bases unmatched. DNA for the CDR3: TGTGCCAGCAGACGACAGGGGTCTGGGGCCAACGTCCTGACTTTC. This codes for CASRRQGSGANVLTF.